One sample yielded the 6 T cell receptor beta chains listed below, sequenced in a study of shared clonotypes between healthy human individuals. Profiled with immunoSEQ multiplex PCR; TCRdb holds only in-frame clones, not every one. The repertoire holds millions of clones, with approximately 93% as singletons. Sample: naive CD4+ T cells from PBMCs. Documented subset: CD45RA+ positively selected. The receptors were sampled from a man aged 18 to 29 in good health. Some clones in this sample may be carry-over from other donors' samples.

This chain uses TRBV7-3 with TRBJ2-3; 7 bases agree with TRBD2. Losses at the gene ends were 5 bases for V and 2 bases for J; bases not matched to a gene: 4. The length of the CDR3 is 14 residues. CDR1 is SGHTA, CDR2 FQGTGA, per germline. The CDR3 protein is CASSRGRFTDTQYF. The CDR3 bases are TGTGCCAGCAGCCGCGGGAGATTCACAGATACGCAGTATTTT.

The genes are TRBV4-2 and TRBJ2-7, with 11 bases identical to TRBD1. The CDR3 consists of 18 residues. V shed 0 bases, J shed 4 bases, and the junction held 11 bases outside the gene matches. Germline values: CDR1 LGHNA, CDR2 YNFKEQ. The CDR3, as DNA: TGTGCCAGCAGCCAAGACGAGGGGGGACAGGGGGTTTCGTACGAGCAGTACTTC. It yields the protein CASSQDEGGQGVSYEQYF.

The chain recombines TRBV1 with TRBJ2-7; no DNA check was done on the table's D call, TRBD1. TRBV1 is listed as a pseudogene. This CDR3 is 16 amino acids long. The CDR3 loop is CTSSHQPQCPPYEQYF. CDR3 bases: TGCACCAGCAGCCACCAACCCCAGTGCCCCCCCTACGAGCAGTACTTC.

The chain has TRBV7-9 and TRBJ2-7, with D possibly TRBD1 on 5 matching bases. V was trimmed by 7 bases and J by 6 bases, leaving 25 bases between them. This CDR3 region has 16 residues. Germline CDR1 and CDR2: SEHNR and FQNEAQ (reference sequence). CDR3 bases: TGTGCCAGCACCCCAGATTTCTTTCTTACAGGCTCCGAGCAGTACTTC. Protein product: CASTPDFFLTGSEQYF.

V gene TRBV12-5 combines with J gene TRBJ2-3; D ambiguous. Germline CDR1 is LGHNT and CDR2 is FRNRAP. Trimming left V 1 base short and J 2 bases short, with 7 bases between. This CDR3 contains 14 residues. CDR3: CASGLGRTTDTQYF. Here the CDR3 DNA reads TGTGCTAGTGGTTTGGGCAGAACCACAGATACGCAGTATTTT.

The rearrangement uses TRBV6-5 and TRBJ2-2; D gene ambiguous. Trimming removed 8 bases from V and 5 bases from J, with 12 bases in between. The CDR3 totals 13 residues. CDR1 is MNHEY and CDR2 is SVGAGI in the germline V gene. Here the CDR3 DNA reads TGTGCCAGCGAAGGAGTGGGGACCGGGGAGCTGTTTTTT. Translation gives CASEGVGTGELFF.